This TCR beta chain was sequenced in a study of cytomegalovirus exposure and HLA in healthy donors. Primers for the PCR totalled 60 Vbeta and 13 Jbeta. The repertoire was sequenced with immunoSEQ multiplex PCR; TCRdb's copy has only in-frame clones and lacks some. Of some 140,000 clones listed, about four fifths are singletons. The CDR3 covers 14 residues. CDR1 is SNHLY, CDR2 FYNNEI, per germline. The ends were cut back, 5 bases at V and 7 bases at J, with 12 bases in the middle. The material sequenced was PBMCs. The sequence was collected from a man between 18 and 35 years old in good health and CMV-seronegative. This chain uses TRBV2 with TRBJ1-6; D uncertain. The CDR3 sequence is CASSIEVRNSPLHF. CDR3 DNA sequence: TGTGCCAGCAGTATCGAGGTCCGCAATTCACCCCTCCACTTT.